This note documents a single TCR beta chain sequence. One end of the junction does not line up with germline, which may come from a read error. The data belong to a study of blood T cells in healthy people across ages. The second PCR ran roughly 6 to 11 cycles with a sample-barcoded 5' primer and J-beta primers. Each CDR3 protein gets one entry after TCRdb re-called the 5' RACE reads with MiXCR. The sample consists of roughly 1,700,000 distinct CDR3 sequences, approximately 30% of them appearing once. The germline V gene has CDR1 DFQATT and CDR2 SNEGSKA (reference sequence). This CDR3 is built from 13 residues.

This chain links TRBV20-1 with TRBJ2-7; D is uncertain. Sequenced input: blood. The clonotype comes from a woman aged 25-40 years in good health. The CDR3 DNA follows: TGTAGTGCCCCCCGGTCGGGCCGGAACGAGCAGTACTTC. Amino acids: CSAPRSGRNEQYF.